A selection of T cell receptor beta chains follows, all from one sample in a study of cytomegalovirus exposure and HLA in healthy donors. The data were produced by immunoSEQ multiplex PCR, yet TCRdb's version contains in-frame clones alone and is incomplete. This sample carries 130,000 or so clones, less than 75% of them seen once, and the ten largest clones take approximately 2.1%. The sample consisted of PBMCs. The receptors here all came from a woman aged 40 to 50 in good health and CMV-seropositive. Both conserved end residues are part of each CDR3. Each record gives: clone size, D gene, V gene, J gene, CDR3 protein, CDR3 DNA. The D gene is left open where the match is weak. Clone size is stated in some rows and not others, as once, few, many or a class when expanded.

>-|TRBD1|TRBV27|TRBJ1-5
CASKKGADSQPQHF
TGTGCCAGCAAGAAGGGGGCGGATAGTCAGCCCCAGCATTTT
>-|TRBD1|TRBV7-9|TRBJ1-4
CASSLTGVSTNEKLFF
TGTGCCAGCAGCTTAACAGGGGTCTCAACTAATGAAAAACTGTTTTTT
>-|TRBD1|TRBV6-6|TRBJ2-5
CASSYGQGRETQYF
TGTGCCAGCAGTTACGGACAGGGAAGGGAGACCCAGTACTTC
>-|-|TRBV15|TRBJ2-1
CATSRATRQHNEQFF
TGTGCCACCAGCAGAGCCACGAGACAACACAATGAGCAGTTCTTC
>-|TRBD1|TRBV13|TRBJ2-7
CASSSGPGQARGYIHEQYF
TGTGCCAGCAGCTCGGGCCCGGGACAGGCACGAGGTTACATCCACGAGCAGTACTTC
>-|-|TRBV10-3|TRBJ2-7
CAISDKAGSPEQYF
TGTGCCATCAGTGATAAGGCAGGCTCGCCCGAGCAGTACTTC
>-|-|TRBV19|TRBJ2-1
CASSIRQNPINEQFF
TGTGCCAGTAGTATAAGACAGAACCCAATCAATGAGCAGTTCTTC
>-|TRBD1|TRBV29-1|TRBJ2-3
CSVWTGARIDTQYF
TGCAGCGTTTGGACAGGGGCGCGAATAGATACGCAGTATTTT
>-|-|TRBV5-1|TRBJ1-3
CASSLMAGADTIYF
TGCGCCAGCAGCTTGATGGCAGGGGCGGACACCATATATTTT
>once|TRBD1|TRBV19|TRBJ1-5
CASSAGTGYQPQHF
TGTGCCAGTAGTGCCGGGACAGGGTATCAGCCCCAGCATTTT
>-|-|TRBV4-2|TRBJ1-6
CASSLSTQLDSPLHF
TGTGCCAGCAGCCTGAGCACACAGTTGGATTCACCCCTCCACTTT
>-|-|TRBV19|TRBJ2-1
CASSIGLGVRTYNEQFF
TGTGCCAGTAGTATAGGTCTCGGGGTTCGGACCTACAATGAGCAGTTCTTC
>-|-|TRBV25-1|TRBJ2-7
CASSESGGSYEQYF
TGTGCCAGCAGTGAATCCGGTGGCTCCTACGAGCAGTACTTC
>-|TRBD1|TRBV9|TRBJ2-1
CASSFWTGGDEQFF
TGTGCCAGCAGCTTTTGGACAGGGGGCGATGAGCAGTTCTTC